A single sample gave rise to the 23 T cell receptor beta chains below, sequenced in a study of T cells in Graves' hyperthyroidism and ophthalmopathy. Using RNA transcripts as the source, TCR beta CDR3 regions were amplified. HTBI primers were used for first-round RT-PCR of the TCR CDR3. TCRdb analysed the multiplex PCR reads with MiXCR anew, one entry per CDR3 protein. Of a few hundred thousand distinct CDR3 sequences listed, around 42% were seen once; the top ten hold around 7.7%. Input material: peripheral blood or thyroid tissue (not recorded which). The source of these receptors is a woman under 30 with Graves' hyperthyroidism.

The chain couples TRBV9 to TRBJ2-7; no reliable D call. V lost 5 bases and J 6 bases, leaving 15 bases between the germline ends. CDR1 and CDR2 (germline): SGDLS, YYNGEE. This CDR3 region has 13 residues. The CDR3 region is CASSYFGSGEQYF. The CDR3 DNA is TGTGCCAGCAGTTACTTTGGGTCGGGCGAGCAGTACTTC.

This clonotype was observed a single time. A much bigger clone sits one base away, suggesting this may be a read error. The rearrangement joins TRBV7-9 to TRBJ2-2, with D uncertain. Trimming took off 3 bases at V and 2 bases at J, with 13 bases between the two ends. Germline V gene lookup returns CDR1 SEHNR and CDR2 FQNEAQ (reference sequence). The CDR3 spans 16 residues. The CDR3 coding sequence is TGTGCCAGCAGCTTTATTGCGGAACTCAACACCGGGGAGCTGTTTTTT. This translates into CASSFIAELNTGELFF.

At least ten counts were recorded for this clonotype. The rearrangement links TRBV4-1 to TRBJ2-7, with 7 bases lining up with TRBD2. Trimming at V came to 4 bases and at J to 3 bases, leaving 6 bases not matched to a gene. CDR3 length: 14 residues. Per germline, CDR1 MGHRA and CDR2 YSYEKL. The CDR3 is CASSRGLPFYEQYF. Written as DNA, the CDR3 is TGCGCCAGCAGCCGGGGACTACCTTTCTACGAGCAGTACTTC.

This clonotype was recorded many times. The chain uses TRBV29-1 and TRBJ2-7; TRBD1 matches 7 bases. The germline gives CDR1 SQVTM, CDR2 ANQGSEA. Trimming at V came to 2 bases and at J to 0 bases, leaving 1 base not matched to a gene. This CDR3 contains 13 residues. CDR3 bases: TGCAGCGTTGAAAGGGGGCGCTCCTACGAGCAGTACTTC. This encodes CSVERGRSYEQYF.

CDR3 sequence: CASSLGGEAYNEQFF. The CDR3 nucleotides are TGTGCCAGCAGTTTAGGCGGTGAAGCCTACAATGAGCAGTTCTTC. V and J are TRBV12-3 or TRBV12-4 and TRBJ2-7; D remains unclear. The DNA end lines up better with TRBJ2-1; the J call may be wrong. The CDR3 is 15 residues long.

The gene calls are TRBV12-3 or TRBV12-4 and TRBJ1-5; D call uncertain. V lost 5 bases and J lost 3, with 11 bases in between. This CDR3 is 14 amino acids long. The CDR3 reads CASSNFDPNQPQHF. The CDR3 bases are TGTGCCAGCAGTAATTTTGATCCCAATCAGCCCCAGCATTTT.

This clonotype has only a few counts. The rearrangement links TRBV7-2 to TRBJ2-7; D is undetermined. This CDR3 has 13 residues. The germline CDR1 and CDR2 sequences are SGHTA and FQGNSA. V was pared by 5 bases and J by 2 bases, with 10 bases between. CDR3 bases: TGTGCCAGCAGCCCCATAGAACCCTACGAGCAGTACTTC. It encodes CASSPIEPYEQYF. Together with reference TRBV7-2 and TRBJ2-7, the CDR3 gives the full variable domain: GAGVSQSPSNKVTEKGKDVELRCDPISGHTALYWYRQSLGQGLEFLIYFQGNSAPDKSGLPSDRFSAERTGGSVSTLTIQRTQQEDSAVYLCASSPIEPYEQYFGPGTRLTVT.

This clonotype occurred many times. The chain is built from TRBV20-1 and TRBJ1-2, with no clear D. CDR3 size: 14 residues. Trimming removed 6 bases at V and 4 bases at J, with 18 bases between. Germline CDR1 DFQATT, CDR2 SNEGSKA (reference sequence). The CDR3 loop is CSAHDGEVSYGYTF. For the CDR3, the DNA is TGCAGTGCGCACGACGGAGAGGTTAGCTATGGCTACACCTTC.

This clonotype showed up many times. V is TRBV29-1 and J is TRBJ1-2; 9 bases fit TRBD1. This CDR3 has 12 residues. CDR1 is SQVTM, CDR2 ANQGSEA, per germline. Losses at the gene ends were 5 bases for V and 3 bases for J; bases not matched to a gene: 1. The CDR3 DNA is TGCAGCGTTCGGGACAGGGACTATGGCTACACCTTC. This gives the protein CSVRDRDYGYTF.

The chain has TRBV10-3 and TRBJ1-2; D unclear. V shed 10 bases and J shed 4 bases, with 16 bases lying between them. Germline lookup yields CDR1 ENHRY and CDR2 SYGVKD. The CDR3 is 13 amino acids. CDR3 nucleotide sequence: TGTGCCAGCAGCCAAGTACCGGCCTATGGCTACACCTTC. Protein sequence: CASSQVPAYGYTF.

This clonotype was detected ten times or more. CDR3 in amino acids: CASSTDSFYGYTF. CDR3 bases: TGTGCCAGTAGTACGGACAGCTTCTATGGCTACACCTTC. This chain connects TRBV19 to TRBJ1-2; a weak D match, TRBD1 (6 bases). Germline V gives CDR1 LNHDA, CDR2 SQIVND (reference sequence). There are 13 residues in the CDR3. With 4 bases removed from V and 4 bases from J, the gap between germline ends came to 10 bases.

The chain uses TRBV7-9 and TRBJ2-7, with D perhaps TRBD2 (5 bases). Germline CDR1 reads SEHNR; CDR2 reads FQNEAQ (reference sequence). The CDR3 totals 14 residues. Trimming shortened V by 4 bases and J by 4 bases, and 14 bases separated the two germline ends. The DNA for the CDR3 is TGTGCCAGCAGCTCCCCAGCCGGGATGTACGAGCAGTACTTC. Translating gives CASSSPAGMYEQYF. The full variable domain, completed using reference TRBV7-9 and TRBJ2-7, is DTGVSQNPRHKITKRGQNVTFRCDPISEHNRLYWYRQTLGQGPEFLTYFQNEAQLEKSRLLSDRFSAERPKGSFSTLEIQRTEQGDSAMYLCASSSPAGMYEQYFGPGTRLTVT.

On this clonotype itself: One junction end disagrees with the germline gene, perhaps due to a read error. This chain uses TRBV2 with TRBJ2-2, with D tentatively TRBD1 (6 bases). CDR1 is SNHLY and CDR2 is FYNNEI in the germline V gene. CDR3 length equals 14 residues. The DNA of the CDR3 is TGTGCCAGCAGTGCTAGGGGGAACGCCGGGGAGCTGTTTTTT. The encoded protein is CASSARGNAGELFF.

This clonotype was counted only a few times. The chain has TRBV7-2 and TRBJ2-7, with D maybe TRBD1 (6 bases). Germline V gene lookup returns CDR1 SGHTA and CDR2 FQGNSA. The V and J ends lost 3 bases and 4 bases respectively, with 13 bases between them. The CDR3 is 14 amino acids. CDR3 in amino acids: CASSFPGHLYEQYF. The CDR3, as DNA: TGTGCCAGCAGCTTCCCGGGACATCTTTACGAGCAGTACTTC.

This clonotype came up many times. The gene calls are TRBV7-2 and TRBJ1-1, with D hard to call. The CDR3 runs 14 residues. Per the germline V gene, CDR1 is SGHTA and CDR2 is FQGNSA. Between the trimmed V and J ends, which lost 6 bases and 0 bases, there was a span of 11 bases. The CDR3 DNA is TGTGCCAGCAGTCTACGGCTCCTGAACACTGAAGCTTTCTTT. Its protein is CASSLRLLNTEAFF.

The chain carries TRBV7-9 and TRBJ1-1; 8 bases are shared with TRBD1. The CDR3 spans 16 residues. V shed 5 bases and J 4 bases; nucleotides not matched to a gene: 12. Germline CDR1 reads SEHNR; CDR2 reads FQNEAQ (reference sequence). CDR3 protein: CASSLGGTGGSTEAFF. In nucleotides, the CDR3 is TGTGCCAGCAGCCTAGGGGGGACAGGAGGTAGCACTGAAGCTTTCTTT. Combining the CDR3 with reference TRBV7-9 and TRBJ1-1 gives the whole variable domain DTGVSQNPRHKITKRGQNVTFRCDPISEHNRLYWYRQTLGQGPEFLTYFQNEAQLEKSRLLSDRFSAERPKGSFSTLEIQRTEQGDSAMYLCASSLGGTGGSTEAFFGQGTRLTVV.

This clonotype has a count of ten or more. The J gene is TRBJ2-5, the V gene TRBV24-1; the D gene could be TRBD1 or TRBD2 (5 bases each). This CDR3 has 13 amino acids. Between the trimmed V and J ends, which lost 2 bases and 5 bases, there was a span of 8 bases. Germline CDR1 and CDR2: KGHDR and SFDVKD. CDR3 loop: CATSDSREETQYF. As DNA, the CDR3 is TGTGCCACCAGTGATTCCAGGGAGGAGACCCAGTACTTC.

The sample holds many counts of this clonotype. This rearrangement joins TRBV10-1 to TRBJ2-7, with 7 bases identical to TRBD1. Germline values: CDR1 WNHNN, CDR2 SYGVQD (reference sequence). The CDR3 consists of 12 residues. J gave up 6 bases and V 4 bases, and 3 bases lay outside the gene matches. The CDR3 bases are TGCGCCAGCAGTGCGGCAGGGGGCGAGCAGTACTTC. Translated, it gives CASSAAGGEQYF.

This clonotype was detected only a few times. The gene calls are TRBV21-1 and TRBJ2-3. TRBV21-1 is a recognized pseudogene. The CDR3 sequence is 13 residues long. The CDR3 loop is CASSQTSTDTQYF. CDR3 bases: TGTGCCAGCAGTCAAACTAGCACGGATACGCAGTATTTT.

This clonotype has a handful of counts. One end of the junction varies from germline; a read error may be responsible. The J gene is TRBJ1-1, the V gene TRBV7-7; D possibly corresponds to TRBD1 (6 bases). In germline, CDR1 is SSHAT, CDR2 FNYEAQ (reference sequence). This CDR3 spans 16 amino acids. CDR3 region: CASSLALPGVNTEAFF. The CDR3 bases are TGTGCTAGCAGCTTAGCCCTCCCAGGGGTGAACACTGAAGCTTTCTTT.

In this sample, this clonotype turned up many times. V usage is TRBV12-3 or TRBV12-4 and J usage is TRBJ2-7; TRBD1 matches at 7 bases. The CDR3 covers 13 residues. J gave up 2 bases and V 3 bases, and 1 base lay outside the gene matches. CDR3 sequence: CASSLGQPYEQYF. CDR3 DNA sequence: TGTGCCAGCAGTTTGGGACAGCCCTACGAGCAGTACTTC.

The genes are TRBV6-1 and TRBJ2-7, with 8 bases fitting TRBD1. Per germline, CDR1 MNHNS and CDR2 SASEGT. After removal of 5 bases from V and 4 bases from J, the junction contained 10 bases not matched to a gene. The CDR3 runs to 15 residues. In nucleotides, the CDR3 is TGTGCCAGCAGTTACGCGGCAGGGGGCATATACGAGCAGTACTTC. Translated: CASSYAAGGIYEQYF.

This clonotype has at least ten counts. V and J are TRBV12-3 or TRBV12-4 and TRBJ1-5; perhaps TRBD1 as D (6 bases). V was pared by 0 bases and J by 0 bases, with 15 bases between. The CDR3 loop spans 18 amino acids. The DNA of the CDR3 is TGTGCCAGCAGTTTAGCGCTCGGCAGGGGAAATAGCAATCAGCCCCAGCATTTT. Translated, it gives CASSLALGRGNSNQPQHF.